The clone carrying this T cell receptor (beta chain) was seen at least ten times. This sample stems from a study of HIV-infected children after antiretroviral therapy interruption. Noted treatment: PENTA 11 planned treatment interruption arm or continuous ART arm. RNA-based 3' RACE libraries used unique molecular identifiers. TCRdb ran MiXCR on the 3' RACE reads and lists one entry per CDR3 protein. The sample lists about 83,000 distinct CDR3 sequences, about 7% occurring once. The sequencing here drew on CD45RA+ CD4+ T cells from PBMCs, pooled from several time points, taken from a donor given antiretroviral therapy, either interrupted or continuous. Subset described: naive CD4+ CD45RA+ CD45RO- T cells. This sequence originates from a pool of human donors with HIV.

The CDR3 spells CASSYEATGTYFYNEQFF. In nucleotides, the CDR3 is TGTGCCAGCAGTTACGAAGCCACAGGGACCTACTTCTACAATGAGCAGTTCTTC. The J gene is TRBJ2-1, the V gene TRBV6-6; maybe TRBD1 (6 bases). V lost 2 bases and J lost 3, with 20 bases in between. This CDR3 spans 18 amino acids. Per the germline V gene, CDR1 is MNHNY and CDR2 is SVGAGI (reference sequence).